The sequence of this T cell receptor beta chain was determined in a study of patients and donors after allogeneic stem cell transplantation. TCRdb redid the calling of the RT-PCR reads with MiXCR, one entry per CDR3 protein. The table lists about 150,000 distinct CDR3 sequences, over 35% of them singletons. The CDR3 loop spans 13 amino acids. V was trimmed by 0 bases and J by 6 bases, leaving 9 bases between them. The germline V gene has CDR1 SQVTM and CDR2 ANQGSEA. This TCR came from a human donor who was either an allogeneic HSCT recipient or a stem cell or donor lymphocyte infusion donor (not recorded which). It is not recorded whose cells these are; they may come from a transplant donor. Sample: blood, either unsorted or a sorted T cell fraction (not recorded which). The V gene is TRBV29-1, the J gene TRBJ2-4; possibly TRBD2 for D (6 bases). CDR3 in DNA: TGCAGCGTTGAAGATTTCGGGGGAAACATTCAGTACTTC. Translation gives CSVEDFGGNIQYF.